These 17 T cell receptor beta chains were sequenced from one sample in a study of OX40 agonist ivuxolimab in advanced cancers. Library prep was done by the immunoSEQ multiplex PCR assay. Not all clones reach the TCRdb copy of this immuneACCESS table, which keeps in-frame sequences only. Checked studies attribute under half of the gap to unresolved V genes and leave the rest unexplained. The sample table records around 71,000 clones; about 86% of these occur just once. The ten largest clonotypes hold less than 1.1% of the sample. Sample: CD4+ or CD8+ T cells sorted from blood, taken in a trial of the OX40 agonist ivuxolimab. The receptors come from an adult with an advanced solid tumor such as melanoma, head and neck, liver or kidney cancer.

The V call is TRBV9, the J call TRBJ2-7; D tentatively fits TRBD1 or TRBD2 (5 bases each). This CDR3 comprises 15 residues. V was clipped by 0 bases and J by 3 bases, with 13 bases between them. The V gene's germline CDR1 is SGDLS and CDR2 YYNGEE. The DNA of the CDR3 is TGTGCCAGCAGCGTAGGAAACTGGGGGAGCTACGAGCAGTACTTC. It encodes CASSVGNWGSYEQYF. The full variable domain, completed using reference TRBV9 and TRBJ2-7, is DSGVTQTPKHLITATGQRVTLRCSPRSGDLSVYWYQQSLDQGLQFLIQYYNGEERAKGNILERFSAQQFPDLHSELNLSSLELGDSALYFCASSVGNWGSYEQYFGPGTRLTVT.

V usage is TRBV2 and J usage is TRBJ2-2; D possibly corresponds to TRBD2 (5 bases). The CDR3 sequence is 16 residues long. CDR1 SNHLY and CDR2 FYNNEI come from the germline V gene. V was cut by 6 bases and J by 0 bases, with 14 bases left in between. The CDR3 DNA follows: TGTGCCAGCAGCGAGGGCAGGACTCCGAACACCGGGGAGCTGTTTTTT. Translated, it gives CASSEGRTPNTGELFF.

The chain employs TRBV7-3 and TRBJ2-1; D gene uncertain. V lost 1 base, J lost 6 bases, and 10 bases lay in between. Germline lookup yields CDR1 SGHTA and CDR2 FQGTGA. This CDR3 comprises 14 residues. CDR3 DNA sequence: TGTGCCAGCAGCTTAATCGGCACAGTCAATGAGCAGTTCTTC. Translated: CASSLIGTVNEQFF.

The chain combines TRBV18 with TRBJ2-3; D unclear. Germline V lookup: CDR1 KGHSH, CDR2 LQKENI. The CDR3 totals 12 residues. V shed 0 bases and J shed 5 bases, with 3 bases lying between them. This CDR3 reads CASSPPGDTQYF. Here the CDR3 DNA reads TGTGCCAGCTCACCACCCGGAGATACGCAGTATTTT.

V gene TRBV5-6 combines with J gene TRBJ1-2, with 7 bases aligning to TRBD1. CDR1 and CDR2 (germline): SGHDT, YYEEEE. The CDR3 runs 15 residues. V lost 7 bases and J lost 0; bases outside the gene matches: 9. CDR3 region: CASVSRDRTNYGYTF. Written as DNA, the CDR3 is TGTGCCAGCGTCTCCCGGGACAGAACTAACTATGGCTACACCTTC. The entire variable domain, with the rest obtained from reference TRBV5-6 and TRBJ1-2, is as follows: DAGVTQSPTHLIKTRGQQVTLRCSPKSGHDTVSWYQQALGQGPQFIFQYYEEEERQRGNFPDRFSGHQFPNYSSELNVNALLLGDSALYLCASVSRDRTNYGYTFGSGTRLTVV.

The chain employs TRBV19 and TRBJ2-5, with 13 bases identical to TRBD2. The CDR3 covers 15 residues. V dropped 6 bases and J dropped 5; count of bases not matched to a gene: 6. From germline, CDR1 is LNHDA and CDR2 SQIVND (reference sequence). CDR3 region: CASRTGLAGDETQYF. The CDR3, as DNA: TGTGCCAGTAGAACCGGACTAGCGGGAGACGAGACCCAGTACTTC.

The chain links TRBV5-6 to TRBJ2-7; 8 positions agree with TRBD1. Trimming removed 1 base from V and 1 base from J; junction bases left unmatched: 7. The V gene's germline CDR1 is SGHDT and CDR2 YYEEEE. The CDR3 extends over 16 amino acids. In DNA, the CDR3 is TGTGCCAGCAGCTTGTATAGGAGACAGGGGTCCTACGAGCAGTACTTC. This gives the protein CASSLYRRQGSYEQYF.

The chain joins TRBV27 to TRBJ1-1; the D is unclear. This CDR3 spans 14 amino acids. Germline V gene lookup returns CDR1 MNHEY and CDR2 SMNVEV (reference sequence). Trimming removed 6 bases from V and 3 bases from J, with 14 bases in between. The CDR3 protein is CASSPRQSYTEAFF. CDR3 DNA sequence: TGTGCCAGCAGCCCCAGGCAGTCTTACACTGAAGCTTTCTTT.

This clone was seen once. The chain employs TRBV10-3 and TRBJ2-3; D possibly corresponds to TRBD1 (5 bases). The germline CDR1 and CDR2 sequences are ENHRY and SYGVKD. This CDR3 is built from 14 residues. V was cut by 3 bases and J by 0 bases, with 7 bases left in between. The CDR3 here is CAISDRASTDTQYF. In DNA form, the CDR3 reads TGTGCCATCAGTGACAGGGCCAGCACAGATACGCAGTATTTT.

This clone was observed a handful of times. The V gene is TRBV6-1, the J gene TRBJ1-2; weak D call: TRBD1 (6 bases). The CDR3 is made up of 14 amino acids. CDR1 is MNHNS, CDR2 SASEGT, per germline. V gave up 4 bases and J gave up 4 bases, with 13 bases separating them. CDR3 coding DNA: TGTGCCAGCAGTGGCCGACAGGATCTCTATGGCTACACCTTC. Translation: CASSGRQDLYGYTF.

The chain has TRBV30 and TRBJ2-7; 13 bases are shared with TRBD2. The ends lost 2 bases at V and 3 bases at J; junction bases unmatched: 7. CDR1 GTSNPN and CDR2 SVGIG come from the germline V gene (reference sequence). The CDR3 is 16 residues long. DNA for the CDR3: TGTGCCTGGAGTAAACCGGGACTAGCGGGAAGCTACGAGCAGTACTTC. Its protein product is CAWSKPGLAGSYEQYF. The full variable domain, completed using reference TRBV30 and TRBJ2-7, is SQTIHQWPATLVQPVGSPLSLECTVEGTSNPNLYWYRQAAGRGLQLLFYSVGIGQISSEVPQNLSASRPQDRQFILSSKKLLLSDSGFYLCAWSKPGLAGSYEQYFGPGTRLTVT.

The CDR3 protein is CASIMRYSNQPQHF. In DNA, the CDR3 is TGTGCCAGTATAATGAGATATAGCAATCAGCCCCAGCATTTT. The chain couples TRBV19 to TRBJ1-5; D remains unclear. V was clipped by 7 bases and J by 0 bases, with 10 bases between them. Germline lookup yields CDR1 LNHDA and CDR2 SQIVND (reference sequence). The CDR3 is 14 amino acids.

The chain uses TRBV5-8 and TRBJ2-5, with TRBD2 matching 7 bases. Germline CDR1 SGHTS, CDR2 YDEGEE. The CDR3 is 16 residues long. V lost 4 bases and J lost 4; bases outside the gene matches: 13. In DNA form, the CDR3 reads TGTGCCAGCAGCGTTGGTCGGGGGGACTGGGGAGAGACCCAGTACTTC. Its translation is CASSVGRGDWGETQYF. The full variable domain, in which reference TRBV5-8 and TRBJ2-5 provide the parts outside the CDR3, is EAGVTQSPTHLIKTRGQQATLRCSPISGHTSVYWYQQALGLGLQFLLWYDEGEERNRGNFPPRFSGRQFPNYSSELNVNALELEDSALYLCASSVGRGDWGETQYFGPGTRLLVL.

This chain uses TRBV19 with TRBJ1-2, with D maybe TRBD1 (5 bases). The CDR3 is made up of 13 amino acids. Germline lookup yields CDR1 LNHDA and CDR2 SQIVND (reference sequence). Trimming cost V 9 bases and J 6 bases, with 17 bases left between them. The CDR3 DNA follows: TGTGCCAGCGGACATCGGCAAACCAATGGCTACACCTTC. This encodes CASGHRQTNGYTF.

The rearrangement links TRBV5-1 to TRBJ1-1; TRBD1 is a possible D gene (5 bases). Trimming removed 2 bases from V and 1 base from J, with 9 bases in between. The CDR3 runs to 14 residues. Germline lookup yields CDR1 SGHRS and CDR2 YFSETQ. CDR3 sequence: CASSFTGENTEAFF. The CDR3 coding sequence is TGCGCCAGCAGCTTTACAGGAGAGAACACTGAAGCTTTCTTT.

The chain couples TRBV6-5 to TRBJ1-2; TRBD1 might be the D (6 bases). In germline, CDR1 is MNHEY, CDR2 SVGAGI. This CDR3 contains 14 residues. Trimming cost V 0 bases and J 4 bases, with 9 bases left between them. CDR3 coding DNA: TGTGCCAGCAGTTACTCCACAGGGTTCTATGGCTACACCTTC. Amino acids: CASSYSTGFYGYTF.

The chain joins TRBV5-5 to TRBJ1-1; D not resolved. The germline CDR1 and CDR2 sequences are SGHKS and YYEKEE (reference sequence). The CDR3 length is 14 residues. V was trimmed by 4 bases and J by 4 bases, leaving 14 bases between them. CDR3 bases: TGTGCCAGCAGCGTGGGGTTGGGAAGCACTGAAGCTTTCTTT. It translates to CASSVGLGSTEAFF.